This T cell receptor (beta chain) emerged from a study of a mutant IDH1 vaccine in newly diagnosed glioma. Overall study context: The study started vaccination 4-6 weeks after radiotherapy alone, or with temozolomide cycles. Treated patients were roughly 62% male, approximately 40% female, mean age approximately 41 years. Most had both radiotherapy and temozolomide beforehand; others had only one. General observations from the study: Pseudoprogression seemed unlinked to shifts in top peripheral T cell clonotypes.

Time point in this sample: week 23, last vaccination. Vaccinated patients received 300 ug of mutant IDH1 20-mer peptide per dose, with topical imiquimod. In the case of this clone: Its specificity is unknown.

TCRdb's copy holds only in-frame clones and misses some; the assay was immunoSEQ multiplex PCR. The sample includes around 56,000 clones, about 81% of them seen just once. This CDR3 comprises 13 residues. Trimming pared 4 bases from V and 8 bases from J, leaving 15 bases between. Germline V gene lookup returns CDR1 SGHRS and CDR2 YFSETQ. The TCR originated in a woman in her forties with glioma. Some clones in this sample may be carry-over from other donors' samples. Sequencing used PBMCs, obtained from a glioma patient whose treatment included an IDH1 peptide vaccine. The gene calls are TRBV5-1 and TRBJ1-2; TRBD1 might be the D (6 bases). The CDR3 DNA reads TGCGCCAGCAGCCCACAGGGCCGTAGGGGCTACACCTTC. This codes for CASSPQGRRGYTF.